This TCR beta chain originates from a study of PD-1 blockade in mismatch repair-deficient tumors. The overall study: Patients had around twelve mismatch repair-deficient cancer types, all previously treated and progressing.

Mismatch repair deficiency was confirmed in all patients, by PCR or immunohistochemistry. Comments on this clone: Its antigen is still unknown.

This CDR3 contains 14 residues. Germline V gene sequence: CDR1 LGHNA, CDR2 YNFKEQ. V lost 6 bases, J lost 4 bases, and 16 bases lay in between. The study's findings and limits: Tumor-resident clones, often undetectable pretreatment in blood, expanded then contracted after pembrolizumab.

Clones were read by immunoSEQ multiplex PCR, and TCRdb kept only the in-frame ones, dropping some. The sample gives around 25,000 clones, 75% to 85% of which show up once; 20% is in the top ten. The sequence derives from an adult with mismatch repair-deficient cancer. The sample here was peripheral blood, taken 12 weeks after starting pembrolizumab. The chain carries TRBV4-2 and TRBJ2-7; D not resolved. CDR3 residues: CASSEDGSVYEQYF. Here the CDR3 DNA reads TGTGCCAGCAGTGAAGACGGATCCGTTTACGAGCAGTACTTC.